This TCR beta chain appears in the sequencing data of a study of blood T cell repertoires in COVID-19. Study context: T cells, B-cell-depleted T cells, or PBMCs provided the cDNA or gDNA that served as material.

The ends were cut back, 4 bases at V and 8 bases at J, with 20 bases in the middle. CDR1 and CDR2 from the germline V gene are LNHDA and SQIVND (reference sequence). There are 16 residues in the CDR3. In the study's own analysis: Amplification of reference gene primers provided the estimated nucleated cell counts. The assay was immunoSEQ multiplex PCR, and TCRdb's table has in-frame clones only and misses some. V and J calls and clone size follow that table, whereas D and trimming were derived from the DNA. Among a few hundred thousand clones listed, 86% were seen once. The clonotype comes from a woman aged 45-59 years with acute or convalescent COVID-19. This chain links TRBV19 with TRBJ1-4; no definite D call. Sample: peripheral blood. As DNA, the CDR3 is TGTGCCAGTAGTACCAACAAGGCGCCGGGCGGGGAAAAACTGTTTTTT. It encodes CASSTNKAPGGEKLFF.